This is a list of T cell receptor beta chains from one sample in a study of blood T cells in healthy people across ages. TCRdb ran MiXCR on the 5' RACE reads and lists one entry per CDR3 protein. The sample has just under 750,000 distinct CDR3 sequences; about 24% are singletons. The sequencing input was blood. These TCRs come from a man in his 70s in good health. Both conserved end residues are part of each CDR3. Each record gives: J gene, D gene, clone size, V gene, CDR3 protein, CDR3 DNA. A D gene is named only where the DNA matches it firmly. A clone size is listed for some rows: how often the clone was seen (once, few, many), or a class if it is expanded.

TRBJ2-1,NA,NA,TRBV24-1,CATSDSQAPAGSSF,TGTGCCACCAGTGATTCCCAAGCCCCAGCGGGTAGTTCCTTC
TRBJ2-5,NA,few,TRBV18,CASSPQKKETQYF,TGTGCCAGCTCACCACAAAAGAAAGAGACCCAGTACTTC
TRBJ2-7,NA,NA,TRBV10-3,CAISDTGDSSYEQYF,TGTGCCATCAGTGATACGGGGGACAGCTCCTACGAGCAGTACTTC
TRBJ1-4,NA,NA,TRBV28,CASSFWESEKLFF,TGTGCCAGCAGTTTTTGGGAGAGTGAAAAACTGTTTTTT
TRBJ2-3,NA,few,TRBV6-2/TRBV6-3,CASSYRGDTQYF,TGTGCCAGCAGTTACAGGGGAGATACGCAGTATTTT
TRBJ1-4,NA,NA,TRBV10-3,CAIGDGATTNEKLFF,TGTGCCATCGGAGACGGAGCCACAACTAATGAAAAACTGTTTTTT
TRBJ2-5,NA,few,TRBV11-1,CASSLGDPLAQYF,TGTGCCAGCAGCTTAGGCGACCCCTTGGCCCAGTACTTC
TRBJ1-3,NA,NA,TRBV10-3,CAIRDQTVSGNTIYF,TGTGCCATCAGAGATCAGACGGTCTCTGGAAACACCATATATTTT
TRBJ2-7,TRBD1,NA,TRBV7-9,CASSLVGQGLGSEQYF,TGTGCCAGCAGCTTGGTGGGACAGGGCTTAGGAAGCGAGCAGTACTTC
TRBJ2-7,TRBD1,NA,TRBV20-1,CSANPTGGSYEQYF,TGCAGTGCTAACCCCACAGGGGGCTCCTACGAGCAGTACTTC
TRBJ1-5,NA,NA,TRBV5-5,CASSLWGDNSNQPQHF,TGTGCCAGCAGCTTGTGGGGAGATAATAGCAATCAGCCCCAGCATTTT
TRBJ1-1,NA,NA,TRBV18,CASSPSGWENTEAFF,TGTGCCAGCTCACCTTCAGGCTGGGAGAACACTGAAGCTTTCTTT
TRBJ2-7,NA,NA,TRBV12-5,CASGKDRLITYEQSF,TGTGCTAGTGGAAAGGACCGTCTGATAACCTACGAGCAGTCCTTC
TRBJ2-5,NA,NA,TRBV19,CASSRDTGETQYF,TGTGCCAGTAGTCGGGACACGGGGGAGACCCAGTACTTC
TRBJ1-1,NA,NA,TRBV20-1,CSAPLPRSNTEAFF,TGCAGTGCTCCCTTGCCGCGTTCGAACACTGAAGCTTTCTTT
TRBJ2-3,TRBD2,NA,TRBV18,CASSPPASGAPNTDTQYF,TGTGCCAGCTCACCACCGGCTAGCGGGGCCCCGAACACAGATACGCAGTATTTT
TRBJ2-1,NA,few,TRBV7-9,CASSLRGTDTDNEQFF,TGTGCCAGCAGCCTACGGGGGACAGATACCGACAATGAGCAGTTCTTC
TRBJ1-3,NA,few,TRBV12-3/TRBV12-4,CASSIFGNTIYF,TGTGCCAGCTCTATATTCGGAAACACCATATATTTT
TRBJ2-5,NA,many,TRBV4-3,CASSQDRSKETQYF,TGCGCCAGCAGCCAAGACAGGAGTAAAGAGACCCAGTACTTC
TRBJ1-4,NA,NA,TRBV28,CASRSWGDTEKLFF,TGTGCCAGCCGCTCATGGGGGGATACTGAAAAACTGTTTTTT
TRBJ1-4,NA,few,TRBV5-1,CASSFQDNEKLFF,TGCGCCAGCAGCTTTCAGGACAATGAAAAACTGTTTTTT